One and the same sample provided the 24 T cell receptor beta chains below, sequenced in a study of blood T cells in healthy people across ages (dated by TCRdb to between 2014 and 2017). Library prep was done by 5' RACE. The instrument was an Illumina HiSeq 2500. The second PCR ran for roughly 6 to 11 cycles and used a J-beta primer mix along with a sample-barcoded 5' primer. TCRdb redid the processing of the public reads, applying fastp at Q25 and MiXCR, and retained in-frame beta chains. For every CDR3 protein sequence, its rows merge into one entry that carries the most common genes and DNA. Here the sample has approximately 900,000 distinct CDR3 sequences; approximately 32% occur a single time. The top ten constitute roughly 10% of the sample. A further study also used this sample, focusing on T cells of mothers and their children.

The sequencing input was blood. Receptors originate from a woman in her thirties or forties in good health.

This sequence joins TRBV29-1 and TRBJ1-5; maybe TRBD1 (5 bases). The germline V gene has CDR1 SQVTM and CDR2 ANQGSEA. Deletions cut 5 bases from V and 4 bases from J, with 12 bases between. This CDR3 has 13 residues. The CDR3 is CSVRGGGNQPQHF. CDR3 sequence (DNA): TGCAGCGTTAGGGGTGGGGGAAATCAGCCCCAGCATTTT.

The chain has TRBV7-8 and TRBJ1-1; D is possibly TRBD1 (5 bases). The germline V gene has CDR1 SGHVS and CDR2 FQNEAQ. The CDR3 spans 16 residues. V gave up 2 bases and J gave up 0 bases, with 13 bases separating them. CDR3 DNA: TGTGCCAGCAGCTTACGGGGACGGCCGATGAACACTGAAGCTTTCTTT. It translates to CASSLRGRPMNTEAFF.

J is TRBJ1-6 and V is TRBV28; D may be TRBD1 (5 bases). Trimming removed 3 bases from V and 10 bases from J, with 16 bases in between. The CDR3 runs 15 residues. Germline V gene lookup returns CDR1 MDHEN and CDR2 SYDVKM. Here the CDR3 reads CASSLFVRGLSPLHF. Written as DNA, the CDR3 is TGTGCCAGCAGTTTGTTCGTCCGGGGGTTGTCACCCCTCCACTTT.

The rearrangement uses TRBV12-3 or TRBV12-4 and TRBJ1-1; 10 bases map to TRBD1. This CDR3 has 16 residues. V gave up 1 base and J gave up 4 bases; unmatched junction bases: 6. CDR3 DNA sequence: TGTGCCAGCAGTTTAGGACAGGGGGCAATTGGCACTGAAGCTTTCTTT. Its translation: CASSLGQGAIGTEAFF.

The chain uses TRBV28 and TRBJ1-2; D unresolved. Germline CDR1 is MDHEN and CDR2 is SYDVKM. The V end was cut by 6 bases, the J end by 4 bases, with 18 bases between. The CDR3 runs to 15 residues. CDR3 protein: CASSPAGTLTYGYTF. CDR3 DNA sequence: TGTGCCAGCAGCCCCGCGGGTACCCTAACCTATGGCTACACCTTC.

The table lists this clonotype with many counts. V gene TRBV7-8 combines with J gene TRBJ2-3, with D unresolved. The CDR3 runs 14 residues. Germline CDR1 is SGHVS and CDR2 is FQNEAQ. Trimming cost V 4 bases and J 5 bases, with 13 bases left between them. As DNA, the CDR3 is TGTGCCAGCAGCTCCCAGAAGTGGGAAGATACGCAGTATTTT. It codes for CASSSQKWEDTQYF.

The rearrangement uses TRBV9 and TRBJ2-3; 7 bases match TRBD1. V shed 5 bases, J shed 1 base, and the junction held 7 bases outside the gene matches. The CDR3 sequence is 15 residues long. In germline, CDR1 is SGDLS, CDR2 YYNGEE. CDR3 coding DNA: TGTGCCAGCAGTCCTCAGGGGGTTGGCACAGATACGCAGTATTTT. As protein: CASSPQGVGTDTQYF.

There are a few counts of this clonotype. This rearrangement joins TRBV4-1 to TRBJ2-1, with D unresolved. Germline-derived CDR1 and CDR2 are MGHRA and YSYEKL. The CDR3 is 18 residues long. V shed 0 bases and J shed 0 bases, with 15 bases lying between them. CDR3 DNA sequence: TGCGCCAGCAGCCAAGAATGGGTGGATTCAAGCTCCTACAATGAGCAGTTCTTC. It encodes CASSQEWVDSSSYNEQFF.

To note about this clonotype: The junction shows a germline mismatch at one end, possibly a read error. The rearrangement uses TRBV7-9 and TRBJ1-5, with D perhaps matching TRBD1 (6 bases). Germline V gene sequence: CDR1 SEHNR, CDR2 FQNEAQ (reference sequence). The CDR3 consists of 17 residues. This chain's CDR3 is CASSLYSGHEAYQPRHF. The CDR3 coding sequence is TGTGCCAGCAGCTTATATTCGGGACATGAGGCCTATCAGCCCCGGCATTTT.

V is TRBV29-1 and J is TRBJ2-7; 10 bases are a match to TRBD1. This CDR3 is 14 amino acids long. From germline, CDR1 is SQVTM and CDR2 ANQGSEA. Trimming cost V 6 bases and J 6 bases; bases outside gene matches: 11. The CDR3: CSVATGTGAGEQYF. DNA for the CDR3: TGCAGCGTGGCGACCGGGACAGGGGCTGGCGAGCAGTACTTC.

The rearrangement joins TRBV4-3 to TRBJ2-3, with D tentatively TRBD1 (5 bases). The V end lost 3 bases, the J end lost 3 bases, and 13 bases lay between the germline ends. Germline V gives CDR1 LGHNA, CDR2 YSLEER. This CDR3 region has 15 residues. CDR3 loop: CASSQDQGATDTQYF. CDR3 sequence (DNA): TGCGCCAGCAGCCAGGACCAAGGGGCGACAGATACGCAGTATTTT.

This clonotype was counted many times. The rearrangement uses TRBV12-3 or TRBV12-4 and TRBJ2-1; D may match TRBD1 or TRBD2 (5 bases each). The V end lost 2 bases, the J end lost 7 bases, and 12 bases lay between the germline ends. The CDR3 has 14 residues. CDR3 nucleotide sequence: TGTGCCAGCAGTTTAAAGGGGTGGGGGAATGAGCAGTTCTTC. This codes for CASSLKGWGNEQFF.

The rearrangement joins TRBV5-1 to TRBJ2-5; 8 bases map to TRBD2. The J segment lost 1 base and the V segment lost 3 bases, leaving 8 bases of the junction unmatched. The CDR3 has 16 amino acids. CDR1 and CDR2 (germline): SGHRS, YFSETQ. The CDR3 spells CASSSGISGAQETQYF. CDR3 coding DNA: TGCGCCAGCAGCTCGGGAATTAGCGGGGCCCAAGAGACCCAGTACTTC.

This clonotype was found a few times. This chain connects TRBV5-1 to TRBJ1-1, with D maybe TRBD1 (6 bases). The CDR3 covers 15 residues. The germline V gene has CDR1 SGHRS and CDR2 YFSETQ. Trimming took off 0 bases at V and 4 bases at J, with 13 bases between the two ends. The CDR3: CASSLVTGAGTEAFF. CDR3 nucleotides: TGCGCCAGCAGCTTGGTCACGGGGGCCGGCACTGAAGCTTTCTTT. The whole variable domain, remainder taken from reference TRBV5-1 and TRBJ1-1, is KAGVTQTPRYLIKTRGQQVTLSCSPISGHRSVSWYQQTPGQGLQFLFEYFSETQRNKGNFPGRFSGRQFSNSRSEMNVSTLELGDSALYLCASSLVTGAGTEAFFGQGTRLTVV.

Ten or more counts support this clonotype. The gene calls are TRBV18 and TRBJ1-6; 7 positions match TRBD1. The germline V gene has CDR1 KGHSH and CDR2 LQKENI. CDR3 length equals 14 residues. J gave up 4 bases and V 5 bases, and 2 bases lay outside the gene matches. CDR3 protein: CASSLDRYNSPLHF. CDR3 coding DNA: TGTGCCAGCTCATTGGACAGGTATAATTCACCCCTCCACTTT.

This clonotype was seen a handful of times. V is TRBV29-1 and J is TRBJ1-1; 8 bases agree with TRBD1. V lost 5 bases to trimming and J lost 8 bases; unmatched junction nucleotides: 1. Germline V gives CDR1 SQVTM, CDR2 ANQGSEA. The CDR3 runs 10 residues. CDR3 DNA sequence: TGCAGCGTTCACAGGGGGGAAGCTTTCTTT. It yields the protein CSVHRGEAFF.

The rearrangement links TRBV3-1 to TRBJ1-1; D perhaps matches TRBD1 (6 bases). V lost 1 base and J 6 bases, leaving 12 bases between the germline ends. CDR3 size: 14 residues. Germline V gives CDR1 LGHDT, CDR2 YNNKEL (reference sequence). The CDR3: CASSQALQGAEAFF. The CDR3 DNA reads as TGTGCCAGCAGCCAAGCTCTACAGGGCGCTGAAGCTTTCTTT.

This clonotype was counted ten times or more. J is TRBJ2-7 and V is TRBV20-1, with TRBD1 as a possible D gene (5 bases). Germline V gene sequence: CDR1 DFQATT, CDR2 SNEGSKA (reference sequence). The V end lost 1 base, the J end lost 2 bases, and 9 bases lay between the germline ends. This CDR3 has 13 amino acids. For the CDR3, the DNA is TGCAGTGCTAGAGGGGCAGGGACCTACGAGCAGTACTTC. It is translated as CSARGAGTYEQYF.

The chain has TRBV30 and TRBJ1-5, with D uncertain. With 2 bases removed from V and 2 bases from J, the gap between germline ends came to 13 bases. Germline V gives CDR1 GTSNPN, CDR2 SVGIG (reference sequence). The CDR3 runs to 15 residues. Written as DNA, the CDR3 is TGTGCCTGGAGTTCGGCCCCCGGCCGCAATCAGCCCCAGCATTTT. Protein sequence: CAWSSAPGRNQPQHF.

This clonotype has only a few counts. This chain uses TRBV4-2 with TRBJ1-4; a weak D match, TRBD1 (5 bases). The CDR3 consists of 16 residues. V was shortened by 5 bases and J by 8 bases, with 21 bases between the two germline ends. Germline CDR1 and CDR2: LGHNA and YNFKEQ. CDR3: CASSIPDWGKEEKLFF. The CDR3 DNA sequence: TGTGCCAGCAGCATCCCTGACTGGGGGAAGGAAGAAAAACTGTTTTTT.

With regard to this clonotype: The junction departs from germline at one end; a sequencing error may be responsible. V usage is TRBV7-9 and J usage is TRBJ1-1, with D maybe TRBD1 (5 bases). This CDR3 spans 12 amino acids. Germline CDR1 and CDR2: SEHNR and FQNEAQ (reference sequence). The DNA for the CDR3 is TGTGCCAGCAGCTTGAACGACAAGGGGTGTAACTTT. The encoded protein is CASSLNDKGCNF.

This clonotype has only a few counts. The rearrangement joins TRBV5-1 to TRBJ2-5; the D gene is possibly TRBD1 (6 bases). The J call is uncertain, as TRBJ2-7 better fits the DNA end. The CDR3 is 17 residues long. CDR1 and CDR2 (germline): SGHRS, YFSETQ. CDR3 protein: CASSSAILGGAGDEQYF. The CDR3 DNA is TGCGCCAGCAGCTCTGCCATCTTGGGTGGGGCAGGGGACGAGCAGTACTTC.

This clonotype appeared a few times. The CDR3 DNA reads TGTGCCAGCACACAGGGCAATCAGCCCCAGCATTTT. Amino acid sequence: CASTQGNQPQHF. The chain combines TRBV28 with TRBJ1-5; D is perhaps TRBD1 (5 bases). Germline assignment: CDR1 MDHEN and CDR2 SYDVKM. The CDR3 is made up of 12 amino acids. V gave up 7 bases and J gave up 2 bases, with 6 bases separating them.

The table lists this clonotype with many counts. In DNA form, the CDR3 reads TGTGCCAGCAGCCTGGGACCCTCCTACAATGAGCAGTTCTTC. This codes for CASSLGPSYNEQFF. V gene TRBV12-3 or TRBV12-4 combines with J gene TRBJ2-1; the D call may be TRBD1 or TRBD2 (5 bases each). V lost 6 bases and J 0 bases, leaving 9 bases between the germline ends. The CDR3 covers 14 residues.